This section outlines one T cell receptor beta chain sequence together with its context. TCRdb's copy holds only in-frame clones and misses some; the assay was immunoSEQ multiplex PCR. The table includes fewer than 100,000 clones, 95% to 98% detected once. Germline CDR1 LGHNA, CDR2 YSLEER. The CDR3 runs 13 residues. Trimming shortened V by 0 bases and J by 10 bases, and 10 bases separated the two germline ends. The record originates from a study of technical replicates of blood from a few donors. V gene TRBV4-3 combines with J gene TRBJ2-1; D gene uncertain. The receptor's source is a human donor in good health. The sequenced material came from T cells isolated from PBMCs. The CDR3 DNA reads as TGCGCCAGCAGCCAAGATAGCCCACCCGAGCAGTTCTTC. Translation gives CASSQDSPPEQFF.